This T cell receptor beta chain is drawn from a study of blood T cell repertoires in COVID-19. About the research overall: The United States, Italy and Spain provided the acute and convalescent COVID-19 samples. T cells, B-cell-depleted T cells, or PBMCs supplied cDNA or gDNA.

Germline CDR1 reads MNHEY; CDR2 reads SVGAGI. This CDR3 spans 14 amino acids. V was pared by 6 bases and J by 4 bases, with 5 bases of the junction left unmatched. Original processing methods: Amplification with reference gene primers provided the estimates of nucleated cell counts. The data were produced by immunoSEQ multiplex PCR, yet TCRdb's version contains in-frame clones alone and is incomplete. That table supplies the V and J calls and clone size; D and trimming were determined from the DNA. The sample lists 200,000 to 300,000 clones, 70% to 90% occurring once. Seattle patients were enrolled while actively infected and followed longitudinally.

Material: peripheral blood. V gene TRBV6-5 combines with J gene TRBJ1-4; 7 bases align to TRBD1. This receptor was taken from a woman in her fifties or sixties with COVID-19, enrolled during active disease. The CDR3 nucleotides read TGTGCCAGCAGCAGGACAGGAAATAATGAAAAACTGTTTTTT. Residues: CASSRTGNNEKLFF.